These 7 T cell receptor beta chains came from one sample sequenced in a study of read filtering for tumor transcriptome and immune sequencing. From roughly 390 ng of RNA, a library with molecular barcoded alpha/delta and beta/gamma adaptors was made. TCRdb re-called the reads through MiXCR, storing one row per CDR3 protein. In the table there are 130,000 or so distinct CDR3 sequences, roughly 13% of which are singletons. Sequenced: a population of CD138-negative cells sorted from bone marrow. The receptor set was obtained from a donor at least 40 years old with multiple myeloma.

The V gene is TRBV5-1, the J gene TRBJ2-1; 11 bases are a match to TRBD2. The junction had 4 bases not matched to a gene; V was cut back by 3 bases and J by 5 bases. Germline-derived CDR1 and CDR2 are SGHRS and YFSETQ. The CDR3 covers 15 residues. The CDR3 bases are TGCGCCAGCAGCTCTACTAGCGGGAGTAACAATGAGCAGTTCTTC. It specifies CASSSTSGSNNEQFF.

The chain couples TRBV11-2 to TRBJ1-1, with 7 bases fitting TRBD1. This CDR3 has 14 residues. Germline V gene sequence: CDR1 SGHAT, CDR2 FQNNGV. V gave up 6 bases and J gave up 1 base; unmatched junction bases: 5. CDR3 sequence reads: CASRSTGRNTEAFF. CDR3 sequence (DNA): TGTGCCAGCAGATCGACAGGGCGGAACACTGAAGCTTTCTTT.

This clonotype was counted many times. This rearrangement joins TRBV29-1 to TRBJ1-1; D gene unclear. Per the germline V gene, CDR1 is SQVTM and CDR2 is ANQGSEA. The CDR3 is made up of 13 amino acids. V lost 7 bases, J lost 0 bases, and 12 bases lay in between. In nucleotides, the CDR3 is TGCAGCGCGGCTGACATTATGAACACTGAAGCTTTCTTT. This translates into CSAADIMNTEAFF.

This clonotype was recorded at least ten times. The CDR3 DNA sequence: TGTGCCAGCAGCCAAGGGCAGGGGGTCGCCTACGAGCAGTACTTC. Translation: CASSQGQGVAYEQYF. The chain recombines TRBV3-1 with TRBJ2-7, with TRBD1 identical over 7 bases. The CDR3 has 15 residues. Trimming removed 1 base from V and 2 bases from J; junction bases left unmatched: 5. Germline CDR1 LGHDT, CDR2 YNNKEL (reference sequence).

This clonotype was seen at least ten times. The V call is TRBV6-1, the J call TRBJ2-1; TRBD2 aligns across 16 bases. Germline V lookup: CDR1 MNHNS, CDR2 SASEGT. The CDR3 contains 15 residues. The V gene end was trimmed by 5 bases and the J gene end by 8 bases; junction bases not matched to a gene: 3. The CDR3 sequence is CASSQGLAGGDEQFF. The CDR3 nucleotides are TGTGCCAGCAGTCAGGGACTAGCGGGAGGGGATGAGCAGTTCTTC.

This clonotype showed up many times. This chain connects TRBV9 to TRBJ2-3; 11 bases fit TRBD1. The CDR3 consists of 16 residues. J was trimmed by 4 bases and V by 2 bases; bases with no gene match: 6. The germline gives CDR1 SGDLS, CDR2 YYNGEE. CDR3 region: CASSVSGTGGSDTQYF. CDR3 DNA sequence: TGTGCCAGCAGCGTTTCCGGGACAGGGGGTTCAGATACGCAGTATTTT.

Ten or more counts support this clonotype. V gene TRBV10-3 combines with J gene TRBJ2-2; 9 bases fit TRBD2. Germline CDR1 and CDR2: ENHRY and SYGVKD. With V trimmed by 6 bases and J by 3 bases, 5 bases remained unmatched. The CDR3 length is 15 residues. The CDR3 protein is CAIRRQREDTGELFF. Written as DNA, the CDR3 is TGTGCCATCAGGCGACAGCGGGAGGACACCGGGGAGCTGTTTTTT.